The 7 T cell receptor beta chains reported below all come from one sample, sequenced in a study of cytomegalovirus exposure and HLA in healthy donors. Primers included in the PCR were 60 Vbeta and 13 Jbeta primers. Produced via immunoSEQ multiplex PCR; TCRdb's table is partial and in-frame only. The table lists 63,000 or so clones, roughly 80% of them singletons. Material: PBMCs. These receptor sequences come from a woman in her 30s in good health and CMV-seropositive.

This clone was recorded only once. The rearrangement uses TRBV9 and TRBJ2-7, with D tentatively TRBD2 (7 bases). With 4 bases removed from V and 2 bases from J, the gap between germline ends came to 19 bases. In germline, CDR1 is SGDLS, CDR2 YYNGEE. The CDR3 loop spans 16 amino acids. Here the CDR3 reads CASSLAGASPPYEQYF. CDR3 DNA: TGTGCCAGCAGCCTTGCGGGGGCCTCCCCCCCCTACGAGCAGTACTTC.

This clone was recorded once. CDR3 DNA: TGTGCTCCTGGACAGGGGCTTCGGTACAATGAGCAGTTCTTC. This codes for CAPGQGLRYNEQFF. The gene calls are TRBV28 and TRBJ2-1, with 9 positions matching TRBD1. Germline V gives CDR1 MDHEN, CDR2 SYDVKM. The CDR3 has 14 amino acids.

The chain links TRBV19 to TRBJ2-7; 9 bases agree with TRBD1. Losses at the gene ends were 6 bases for V and 5 bases for J; bases not matched to a gene: 11. The length of the CDR3 is 15 residues. The germline V gene has CDR1 LNHDA and CDR2 SQIVND (reference sequence). The CDR3 loop reads CASSRTGALFDEQYF. The CDR3, as DNA: TGTGCCAGTAGCCGGACAGGGGCGCTTTTTGACGAGCAGTACTTC.

CDR3 amino acids: CASSPLQGEDEQFF. CDR3 nucleotide sequence: TGCGCCAGCAGTCCTTTACAGGGGGAGGATGAGCAGTTCTTC. This chain links TRBV4-1 with TRBJ2-1, with 8 bases identical to TRBD1. V shed 6 bases and J 8 bases; nucleotides not matched to a gene: 9. Germline CDR1 is MGHRA and CDR2 is YSYEKL. The CDR3 is made up of 14 amino acids.

CDR3 loop: CASSLGGEETQYF. The CDR3 DNA reads as TGTGCCAGCAGCTTAGGGGGGGAAGAGACCCAGTACTTC. The chain is built from TRBV7-9 and TRBJ2-5, with D perhaps TRBD2 (6 bases). Per germline, CDR1 SEHNR and CDR2 FQNEAQ (reference sequence). Deletions cut 1 base from V and 3 bases from J, with 6 bases between. The CDR3 covers 13 residues.

The chain combines TRBV19 with TRBJ1-4, with 9 bases aligning to TRBD1. The length of the CDR3 is 16 residues. Germline V gene sequence: CDR1 LNHDA, CDR2 SQIVND (reference sequence). J lost 3 bases, V lost 5 bases, and 7 bases had no gene match. The DNA for the CDR3 is TGTGCCAGTAGTCGTACAGGGGGCTCGTCTAATGAAAAACTGTTTTTT. Protein sequence: CASSRTGGSSNEKLFF.

This clone was detected only a few times. This chain links TRBV7-2 with TRBJ2-5; weak D call: TRBD2 (5 bases). The tail of the sequence fits TRBJ2-7 better, so the J call may be wrong. This CDR3 spans 15 amino acids. CDR1 and CDR2 (germline): SGHTA, FQGNSA. Here the CDR3 DNA reads TGTGCCAGCAGCCTGAGGGCCGGGTCCCGATACGAGCAGTACTTC. Translation gives CASSLRAGSRYEQYF.